A selection of T cell receptor beta chains follows, all from one sample in a study of blood T cell repertoires in COVID-19. Produced via immunoSEQ multiplex PCR; TCRdb's table is partial and in-frame only. The repertoire holds about 200,000 clones, with 82% as singletons. Sequencing was carried out using PBMCs or T cells enriched from blood (not recorded which). These TCRs come from a middle-aged man who had recovered from COVID-19. Both conserved end residues are part of each CDR3. D genes are given only for firm matches. Expanded clones get a size class; other rows say once, few or many, or leave the size out.

j_call	v_call	clone_size	d_call	cdr3_aa	cdr3_nt
TRBJ2-1	TRBV19	-	TRBD2	CASSPLAGGSYNEQFF	TGTGCCAGTAGTCCTCTAGCGGGAGGCTCCTACAATGAGCAGTTCTTC
TRBJ1-1	TRBV5-1	-	-	CASSPGQPNTEAFF	TGCGCCAGCAGTCCAGGACAGCCGAACACTGAAGCTTTCTTT
TRBJ2-3	TRBV6-2/TRBV6-3	-	TRBD2	CASSPRSGSSPTDTQYF	TGTGCCAGCAGCCCTCGGAGCGGGAGCTCCCCCACAGATACGCAGTATTTT
TRBJ1-1	TRBV5-4	few	TRBD1	CASSLGAGGASTEAFF	TGTGCCAGCAGCTTGGGGGCAGGGGGCGCAAGCACTGAAGCTTTCTTT
TRBJ2-2	TRBV21-1	-	-	CASSKPRPNTGELFF	TGTGCCAGCAGCAAACCGAGGCCGAACACCGGGGAGCTGTTTTTT
TRBJ1-4	TRBV28	-	-	CASSLRTNEKLFF	TGTGCCAGCAGTTTGAGGACTAATGAAAAACTGTTTTTT
TRBJ1-4	TRBV27	-	TRBD1	CASSPRTGGGEKLFF	TGTGCCAGCAGCCCTCGTACAGGGGGAGGAGAAAAACTGTTTTTT
TRBJ1-4	TRBV5-1	-	-	CASSWGPTGEKLFF	TGCGCCAGCAGCTGGGGGCCGACGGGTGAAAAACTGTTTTTT
TRBJ2-5	TRBV5-1	-	-	CASSLPGEETQYF	TGCGCCAGCAGCTTACCCGGGGAAGAGACCCAGTACTTC
TRBJ2-1	TRBV7-2	-	-	CASSLLGAYNEQFF	TGTGCCAGCAGCTTGCTAGGAGCCTACAATGAGCAGTTCTTC
TRBJ1-6	TRBV18	-	-	CASSPAYRVESPLHF	TGTGCCAGCTCACCAGCATACAGGGTCGAATCACCCCTCCACTTT
TRBJ1-5	TRBV7-2	-	-	CASTHSAGGGNQPQHF	TGTGCCAGCACCCATTCAGCAGGAGGTGGCAATCAGCCCCAGCATTTT
TRBJ2-5	TRBV2	few	TRBD1	CASKTTGGLETQYF	TGTGCCAGCAAGACGACAGGGGGACTAGAGACCCAGTACTTC
TRBJ1-1	TRBV4-2	-	TRBD1	CASSRGQGRTEAFF	TGTGCCAGCAGCCGGGGACAGGGCCGAACTGAAGCTTTCTTT
TRBJ1-2	TRBV5-4	-	-	CASGDGNYGYTF	TGTGCCAGCGGAGACGGCAACTATGGCTACACCTTC
TRBJ2-2	TRBV10-2	-	TRBD2	CPPRGPGGRGPGELFF	TGCCCCCCCCGGGGACCGGGGGGGCGCGGGCCCGGGGAGCTGTTTTTT
TRBJ1-1	TRBV4-1	-	-	CASSQPGLDTEAFF	TGCGCCAGCAGCCAGCCAGGACTCGACACTGAAGCTTTCTTT
TRBJ2-5	TRBV6-2/TRBV6-3	-	TRBD2	CASSSRLAGAVETQYF	TGTGCCAGCAGTTCCCGACTAGCGGGAGCAGTAGAGACCCAGTACTTC
TRBJ2-1	TRBV7-2	-	-	CASSLERDTYNEQFF	TGTGCCAGCAGCTTAGAACGGGACACCTACAATGAGCAGTTCTTC
TRBJ2-1	TRBV19	-	TRBD1	CASSSKTGFDEQFF	TGTGCCAGTAGTTCCAAGACAGGGTTCGATGAGCAGTTCTTC
TRBJ2-2	TRBV3-1/TRBV3-2	-	TRBD2	CASSHSGREGGTGELFF	TGTGCCAGCAGCCATTCGGGACGGGAGGGGGGCACCGGGGAGCTGTTTTTT
TRBJ2-2	TRBV5-5	once	-	CASSSGRLNTGELFF	TGTGCCAGCAGCTCTGGGCGCCTGAACACCGGGGAGCTGTTTTTT
TRBJ1-2	TRBV2	-	-	CASSIRGDYGYTF	TGTGCCAGCAGTATCAGGGGCGACTATGGCTACACCTTC
TRBJ1-1	TRBV2	few	-	CASRGTPEAFF	TGTGCCAGCAGGGGGACACCCGAAGCTTTCTTT
TRBJ1-3	TRBV28	-	-	CASSPPSPRAIYF	TGTGCCAGCAGTCCCCCATCCCCCCGGGCCATATATTTT
TRBJ2-1	TRBV7-3	-	TRBD2	CASSLNSGTYNEQFF	TGTGCCAGCAGCTTAAACAGCGGGACCTACAATGAGCAGTTCTTC
TRBJ2-2	TRBV5-1	-	TRBD1	CASSLEDRRTGELFF	TGCGCCAGCAGCTTGGAGGACAGGCGCACCGGGGAGCTGTTTTTT
TRBJ1-6	TRBV18	-	-	CASSPETVSSYNSPLHF	TGTGCCAGCTCACCAGAGACAGTCAGCTCCTATAATTCACCCCTCCACTTT
TRBJ1-5	TRBV19	once	-	CASSFGGETQPQHF	TGTGCCAGTAGTTTCGGGGGGGAAACTCAGCCCCAGCATTTT
TRBJ2-1	TRBV5-1	-	TRBD2	CASSLSARTSGYNEQFF	TGCGCCAGCAGCTTGAGTGCTAGGACTAGCGGTTACAATGAGCAGTTCTTC
TRBJ1-2	TRBV5-1	-	-	CASTQGLSGYGYTF	TGCGCCAGCACCCAGGGGTTGTCGGGGTATGGCTACACCTTC
TRBJ1-4	TRBV27	-	TRBD1	CASRGRTGPNEKLFF	TGTGCCAGCAGGGGCAGGACAGGTCCTAATGAAAAACTGTTTTTT
TRBJ1-1	TRBV28	-	-	CASRSARVLNTEAFF	TGTGCCAGCAGGTCCGCCAGGGTCTTGAACACTGAAGCTTTCTTT
TRBJ2-1	TRBV4-3	-	TRBD2	CASSQDLVGGADNEQFF	TGCGCCAGCAGCCAAGATCTAGTGGGAGGGGCTGACAATGAGCAGTTCTTC
TRBJ2-7	TRBV9	-	-	CASSSSSYEQYF	TGTGCCAGCAGCTCGAGCTCCTACGAGCAGTACTTC
TRBJ1-3	TRBV7-9	-	TRBD1	CASSAHQGQGGNTIYF	TGTGCCAGCAGCGCCCACCAGGGACAGGGGGGAAACACCATATATTTT
TRBJ2-2	TRBV4-2	few	-	CASSPSGELFF	TGTGCCAGCAGCCCTTCCGGGGAGCTGTTTTTT